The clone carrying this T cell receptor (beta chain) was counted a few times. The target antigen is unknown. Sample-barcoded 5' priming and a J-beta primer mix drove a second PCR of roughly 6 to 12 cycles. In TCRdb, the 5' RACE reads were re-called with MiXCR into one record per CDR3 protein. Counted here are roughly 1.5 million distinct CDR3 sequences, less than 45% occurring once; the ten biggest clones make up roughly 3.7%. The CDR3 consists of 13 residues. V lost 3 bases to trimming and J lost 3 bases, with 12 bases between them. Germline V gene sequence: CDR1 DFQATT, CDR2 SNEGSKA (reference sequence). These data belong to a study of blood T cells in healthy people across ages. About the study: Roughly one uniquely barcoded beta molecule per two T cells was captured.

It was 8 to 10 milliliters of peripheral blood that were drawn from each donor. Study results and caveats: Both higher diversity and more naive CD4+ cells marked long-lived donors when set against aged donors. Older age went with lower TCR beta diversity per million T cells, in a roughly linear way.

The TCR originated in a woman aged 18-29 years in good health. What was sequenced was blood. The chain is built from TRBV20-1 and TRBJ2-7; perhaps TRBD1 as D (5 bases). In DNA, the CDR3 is TGCAGTGCTAGCCCAGGGAAGGACTACGAGCAGTACTTC. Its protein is CSASPGKDYEQYF.